Listed below are T cell receptor beta chains from one sample, sequenced in a study of T-cell memory formation after mild COVID-19. MiXCR, applied by TCRdb to the 5' RACE reads, yields one record per CDR3 protein. In the table there are fewer than 600,000 distinct CDR3 sequences, less than 25% of which are singletons. Source material: PBMCs or a T cell subset sorted from them (not recorded which). Receptors were obtained from an adult woman who had mild COVID-19 (a few samples of this study predate the infection). Cell type and time point are not known. Both conserved end residues are part of each CDR3. D genes are given only for firm matches. Clone size is stated in some rows and not others, as once, few, many or a class when expanded.

TRBJ1-5,.,.,TRBV12-3/TRBV12-4,CASSFSHGNQPQHF,TGTGCCAGCAGTTTCTCCCACGGCAATCAGCCCCAGCATTTT
TRBJ1-5,.,.,TRBV5-1,CASSKDPGQPQHF,TGCGCCAGCAGCAAGGACCCGGGTCAGCCCCAGCATTTT
TRBJ1-1,few,TRBD1,TRBV29-1,CGGTGGTEAFF,TGCGGGGGGACAGGGGGAACTGAAGCTTTCTTT
TRBJ2-5,.,.,TRBV6-6,CASSYSGDYKETQYF,TGTGCCAGCAGTTATAGCGGAGACTACAAAGAGACCCAGTACTTC
TRBJ1-1,.,.,TRBV4-1,CASSPREVAEAFF,TGCGCCAGCAGCCCTAGGGAGGTGGCTGAAGCTTTCTTT
TRBJ2-3,many,TRBD2,TRBV6-4,CASSDSSGGTDTQYF,TGTGCCAGCAGTGACTCTAGCGGGGGCACAGATACGCAGTATTTT
TRBJ1-1,.,.,TRBV4-1,CASRAEGDTEAFF,TGCGCCAGCCGGGCCGAGGGGGACACTGAAGCTTTCTTT
TRBJ2-3,few,TRBD2,TRBV4-2,CASSLTGLAASF,TGTGCCAGCAGCCTTACCGGACTAGCGGCCTCTTTT
TRBJ1-1,.,TRBD1,TRBV27,CASSRQGGGTEAFF,TGTGCCAGCAGCCGACAGGGGGGGGGCACTGAAGCTTTCTTT
TRBJ1-1,.,.,TRBV5-1,CASSKSGGPEAFF,TGCGCCAGCAGCAAATCGGGGGGTCCTGAAGCTTTCTTT
TRBJ2-5,.,.,TRBV7-2,CASSLVLHGRVQETQYF,TGTGCCAGCAGCTTAGTGCTGCACGGGCGCGTCCAAGAGACCCAGTACTTC
TRBJ2-1,.,.,TRBV4-1,CASSPRVANEQFF,TGCGCCAGCAGCCCCCGGGTGGCCAATGAGCAGTTCTTC
TRBJ2-5,.,TRBD2,TRBV19,CASSMRGMGQETQYF,TGTGCCAGTAGTATGCGGGGGATGGGCCAAGAGACCCAGTACTTC
TRBJ1-1,.,.,TRBV3-1,CASSRRGVATEAFF,TGTGCCAGCAGCCGCCGGGGGGTGGCCACTGAAGCTTTCTTT
TRBJ2-3,once,.,TRBV3-1,CASSRDGRPTDTQYF,TGTGCCAGCAGTCGGGACGGGCGACCAACGGATACGCAGTATTTT
TRBJ2-1,few,.,TRBV6-6,CASSYSLAEQFF,TGTGCCAGCAGTTACTCCTTAGCGGAGCAGTTCTTC
TRBJ2-3,few,TRBD1,TRBV14,CASSPDRGLNTDTQYF,TGTGCCAGCAGCCCGGACAGGGGGCTGAACACAGATACGCAGTATTTT
TRBJ2-7,.,TRBD1,TRBV6-2/TRBV6-3,CASSSSDRGLYEQYF,TGTGCCAGCAGTTCCTCGGACAGGGGCCTATACGAGCAGTACTTC
TRBJ1-5,many,.,TRBV12-3/TRBV12-4,CASSWGGASNQPQHF,TGTGCCAGCAGTTGGGGGGGGGCGAGCAATCAGCCCCAGCATTTT
TRBJ2-3,.,.,TRBV24-1,CATAGVGDTQYF,TGTGCCACCGCAGGAGTAGGAGATACGCAGTATTTT
TRBJ2-1,many,TRBD2,TRBV7-6,CASSLEAGYNEQFF,TGTGCCAGCAGCTTAGAAGCGGGGTACAATGAGCAGTTCTTC
TRBJ1-5,.,.,TRBV20-1,CSARDWAGEKPQHF,TGCAGTGCTAGAGATTGGGCAGGGGAGAAGCCCCAGCATTTT